This T cell receptor beta chain comes out of a study of T cell repertoires in cytomegalovirus infection. At the level of the study: In public TCR beta signatures, there were indications of both CMV infection and matching HLA type. Whole-study findings and limits: Dominating the ex vivo response were TCR beta clonotypes that were CMV-specific and HLA-C-restricted. Summed public TCR beta family frequency identified CMV carriers bearing the relevant HLA.

This clonotype was picked up many times. Its antigen is unknown. V lost 3 bases and J lost 2, with 9 bases in between. The V gene's germline CDR1 is MDHEN and CDR2 SYDVKM. CDR3 size: 14 residues. TCRdb analysed the reads with MiXCR anew, one entry per CDR3 protein. The data contain 740,000 or so distinct CDR3 sequences, less than 40% of them seen just once; the ten biggest clones take up around 2.6%. The chain has TRBV28 and TRBJ2-3; no definite D call. The sample taken for sequencing was PBMCs. The sequence was obtained from a human donor in good health (CMV status not recorded). Some clones in this sample may be carry-over from other donors' samples. The CDR3 sequence is CASSFCIPTDTQYF. The DNA for the CDR3 is TGTGCCAGCAGTTTCTGTATCCCCACAGATACGCAGTATTTT.